This T cell receptor (beta chain) stems from a study of blood T cell repertoires in COVID-19 (dated by TCRdb to about 2020). Regarding the complete study: Collaborator samples came from the United States, Italy and Spain and covered acute and convalescent phases of COVID-19. The prospective study material was composed of cDNA or gDNA derived from T cells, B-cell-depleted T cells, or PBMCs. Deeply sampled blood TCRbeta repertoires from subjects exposed to, actively infected with, or recovered from COVID-19 were included in the dataset. The repertoires were released in a freely available public database meant as a resource for research on the immune response to SARS-CoV-2. Samples were obtained from the ongoing ImmuneRACE study (first 160 participants) and from approximately 1,200 subjects provided by 6 global collaborators. Sample metadata almost always included a de-identified subject ID, COVID-19 status, age in years and sex. Where available, HLA class I and class II types were obtained from metadata supplied by the sample provider rather than from assay-based typing. General findings and caveats noted by the study authors: Clinical and demographic metadata were provided uncurated, with the amount varying by source and participant.

At one collaborating source in Seattle, patients were enrolled during active infection and were followed longitudinally through the course of disease. Each collaborating institution followed its own protocols to collect whole blood in K2EDTA tubes. For TCRbeta analysis, collaborator samples were shipped as frozen whole blood, as isolated PBMCs, or as DNA extracted from either sample type. The CDR3 runs 15 amino acids, cysteine and phenylalanine included. Only the CDR3 region is kept as DNA, spanning 45 bases read in frame from base 1. CDR1 and CDR2, looked up from the germline V gene, are SGDLS and YYNGEE. Trimming at the junction amounts to 0 bases on V and 8 bases on J, and the germline ends lie 14 bases apart. Comment on this clone: What antigen it recognizes has not been identified. The record has no base qualities; no much larger clone is one base away.

TCRbeta CDR3 regions were amplified from genomic DNA using the immunoSEQ Assay, a bias-controlled multiplex PCR. In the source study's methods: Within the assay, amplification of reference gene primers was used to estimate how many nucleated cells each sample contained. To quantify the absolute abundance of each unique TCRbeta CDR3 rearrangement, sequence reads were collapsed and filtered. For each sample, productive Simpson clonality was calculated as the square root of Simpson's diversity index over productive rearrangements. This immuneACCESS table, as held by TCRdb, lists in-frame sequences with V and J called but not all clones. Of the missing ones, under half trace to an unresolved V gene in checked studies; the others have no known cause. The DNA was the basis for D and trimming; V, J and clone size are from that table. For this sample the table gives 250,000 to 350,000 clones, of which less than 85% were detected only once. The top ten clones comprise more than 1.1% of the sample.

Material for sequencing was peripheral blood. The receptor was derived from a human donor with COVID-19, enrolled during active disease. The donor label of this sample is uncertain. The rearranged chain carries TRBV9 and TRBJ1-4; the D gene assignment is ambiguous. The CDR3 protein sequence reads: CASSVVEGVGEKLFF. The sequenced DNA is TGTGCCAGCAGCGTAGTGGAGGGAGTCGGGGAAAAACTGTTTTTT.